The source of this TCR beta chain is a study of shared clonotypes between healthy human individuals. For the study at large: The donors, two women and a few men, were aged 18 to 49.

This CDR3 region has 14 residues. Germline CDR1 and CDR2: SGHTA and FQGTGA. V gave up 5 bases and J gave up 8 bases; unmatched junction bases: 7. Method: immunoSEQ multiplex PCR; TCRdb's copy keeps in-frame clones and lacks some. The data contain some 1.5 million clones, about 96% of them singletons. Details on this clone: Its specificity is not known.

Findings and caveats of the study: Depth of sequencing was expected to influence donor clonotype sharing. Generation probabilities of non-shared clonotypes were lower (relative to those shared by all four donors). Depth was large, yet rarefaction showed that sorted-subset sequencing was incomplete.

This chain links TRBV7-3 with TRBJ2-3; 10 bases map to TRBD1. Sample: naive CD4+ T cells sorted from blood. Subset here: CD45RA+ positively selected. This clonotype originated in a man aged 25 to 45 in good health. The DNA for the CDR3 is TGTGCCAGCAGCCCGCTGGGGACAGGGGCTACGCAGTATTTT. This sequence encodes CASSPLGTGATQYF.